Listed here are 16 T cell receptor beta chains from one sample, sequenced in a study of cytomegalovirus exposure and HLA in healthy donors. PCR amplification relied on 60 Vbeta primers (plus 13 Jbeta primers). Sequencing was performed with immunoSEQ multiplex PCR; in TCRdb, only in-frame clones are kept and a portion is missing. The sample table includes around 75,000 clones. Source material: PBMCs. Every receptor here comes from a man in his forties or fifties in good health and CMV-seropositive.

The chain employs TRBV5-1 and TRBJ2-5; the match to TRBD1 covers 11 bases. The CDR3 is 14 amino acids. From germline, CDR1 is SGHRS and CDR2 YFSETQ. The J segment lost 6 bases and the V segment lost 3 bases, leaving 4 bases of the junction unmatched. CDR3 bases: TGCGCCAGCAGCTCCTGGACAGGGGGCAAGACCCAGTACTTC. Its protein is CASSSWTGGKTQYF.

The gene calls are TRBV1 and TRBJ1-5; TRBD1 reflects the table's D call only, with no check against the DNA. TRBV1 is an annotated pseudogene. The CDR3 covers 20 residues. The CDR3 sequence: CTSTPGMGAGTGASNQPQHF. The CDR3 DNA reads TGCACCAGCACCCCCGGCATGGGGGCCGGGACAGGGGCTAGCAATCAGCCCCAGCATTTT.

The rearrangement joins TRBV5-6 to TRBJ1-1, with a weak D call TRBD1 (5 bases). Germline loops: CDR1 SGHDT, CDR2 YYEEEE. The CDR3 contains 13 residues. The V end lost 4 bases, the J end lost 7 bases, and 14 bases lay between the germline ends. Here the CDR3 DNA reads TGTGCCAGCAGCCTCTCGGGGGGGGATGAAGCTTTCTTT. It is translated as CASSLSGGDEAFF.

V and J are TRBV9 and TRBJ2-5; 7 nucleotides align to TRBD2. The V gene's germline CDR1 is SGDLS and CDR2 YYNGEE. The CDR3 has 15 amino acids. V shed 3 bases and J 2 bases; nucleotides not matched to a gene: 7. The DNA for the CDR3 is TGTGCCAGCAGCGCCTCTCTAGCGGCGCAAGAGACCCAGTACTTC. Its protein product is CASSASLAAQETQYF.

The chain links TRBV28 to TRBJ1-5; the match to TRBD1 covers 9 bases. The CDR3 is 16 residues long. Germline CDR1 and CDR2: MDHEN and SYDVKM. V lost 6 bases to trimming and J lost 5 bases; unmatched junction nucleotides: 11. Written as DNA, the CDR3 is TGTGCCAGCAGCCCTCTCCCCGGGACAGGGTATCAGCCCCAGCATTTT. Residues: CASSPLPGTGYQPQHF.

The DNA for the CDR3 is TGTGCCAGCAGCTTAGCAATGATCAGTACCCTCACCGGGGAGCTGTTTTTT. Its protein product is CASSLAMISTLTGELFF. V gene TRBV7-2 combines with J gene TRBJ2-2; D not certain. The V and J ends lost 0 bases and 4 bases respectively, with 15 bases between them. Germline CDR1 and CDR2: SGHTA and FQGNSA. The CDR3 extends over 17 amino acids.

This chain links TRBV19 with TRBJ2-5; TRBD1 is a possible D gene (8 bases). This CDR3 is built from 15 residues. Trimming removed 5 bases from V and 5 bases from J, with 18 bases in between. The germline gives CDR1 LNHDA, CDR2 SQIVND (reference sequence). CDR3 nucleotides: TGTGCCAGTAGTCCCTTGGACAGGGAGGGGGAGACCCAGTACTTC. Amino acids: CASSPLDREGETQYF. The whole variable domain, remainder taken from reference TRBV19 and TRBJ2-5, is DGGITQSPKYLFRKEGQNVTLSCEQNLNHDAMYWYRQDPGQGLRLIYYSQIVNDFQKGDIAEGYSVSREKKESFPLTVTSAQKNPTAFYLCASSPLDREGETQYFGPGTRLLVL.

V is TRBV28 and J is TRBJ1-1; TRBD1 might be the D (6 bases). The germline V and J ends were trimmed by 2 bases and 7 bases, with 17 bases remaining between them. Germline-derived CDR1 and CDR2 are MDHEN and SYDVKM. CDR3 size: 15 residues. The CDR3 bases are TGTGCCAGCAGTTTAGGGGGGGCAAAGCTTAATGAAGCTTTCTTT. It encodes CASSLGGAKLNEAFF.

This chain uses TRBV7-9 with TRBJ2-1, with 10 bases lining up with TRBD1. With V trimmed by 5 bases and J by 3 bases, 7 bases remained unmatched. This CDR3 has 16 amino acids. Germline-derived CDR1 and CDR2 are SEHNR and FQNEAQ (reference sequence). Written as DNA, the CDR3 is TGTGCCAGCAGCCCTATGACAGGGGGCGGCTACAATGAGCAGTTCTTC. Translating it yields CASSPMTGGGYNEQFF.

The rearrangement links TRBV18 to TRBJ1-1; TRBD1 agrees at 8 bases. The CDR3 runs to 14 residues. CDR1 KGHSH and CDR2 LQKENI come from the germline V gene. The V and J ends lost 6 bases and 1 base, in that order; junction bases with no gene match: 4. CDR3 in amino acids: CASSPGTGNTEAFF. DNA for the CDR3: TGTGCCAGCTCGCCCGGGACAGGGAACACTGAAGCTTTCTTT.

The chain uses TRBV5-5 and TRBJ2-6, with 9 bases that match TRBD1. From germline, CDR1 is SGHKS and CDR2 YYEKEE (reference sequence). V lost 3 bases, J lost 1 base, and 5 bases stayed unmatched. The CDR3 loop spans 17 amino acids. CDR3 nucleotide sequence: TGTGCCAGCAGCTCCGGGACAGGGAATTCTGGGGCCAACGTCCTGACTTTC. Its protein product is CASSSGTGNSGANVLTF.

The V gene is TRBV5-1, the J gene TRBJ2-5; tentatively, D is TRBD2 (6 bases). CDR3 size: 14 residues. The germline V gene encodes CDR1 SGHRS and CDR2 YFSETQ. Trimming took 7 bases from V and 2 from J, leaving 15 bases between them. Written as DNA, the CDR3 is TGCGCCAGCCGCGGGACGGCAGCACAAGAGACCCAGTACTTC. This sequence encodes CASRGTAAQETQYF.

The V call is TRBV7-6, the J call TRBJ2-7; D possibly corresponds to TRBD2 (6 bases). The CDR3 consists of 17 residues. The V gene's germline CDR1 is SGHVS and CDR2 FNYEAQ. With 0 bases removed from V and 0 bases from J, the gap between germline ends came to 15 bases. The CDR3 nucleotides are TGTGCCAGCAGCTTAGCCCCCTCGGGAGCGGCCTCCTACGAGCAGTACTTC. This encodes CASSLAPSGAASYEQYF.

V gene TRBV5-1 combines with J gene TRBJ1-5; possibly TRBD1 for D (5 bases). Germline CDR1 is SGHRS and CDR2 is YFSETQ. The CDR3 has 14 amino acids. Trimming took 0 bases from V and 5 from J, leaving 9 bases between them. CDR3 loop: CASSLEGGDQPQHF. The CDR3 nucleotides are TGCGCCAGCAGCTTGGAGGGAGGGGATCAGCCCCAGCATTTT.

This CDR3 is CASSVGQGGRGYTF. The CDR3 DNA is TGTGCCAGCAGCGTCGGACAGGGGGGAAGGGGCTACACCTTC. The genes are TRBV2 and TRBJ1-2; 10 bases map to TRBD1. Germline V gene data show CDR1 as SNHLY and CDR2 as FYNNEI. J was trimmed by 8 bases and V by 6 bases; bases with no gene match: 9. CDR3 length: 14 residues.

CDR3 coding DNA: TGTGCCAGCACTCTAGGGGATCAGCCCCAGCATTTT. Translating gives CASTLGDQPQHF. The chain recombines TRBV7-9 with TRBJ1-5; D possibly corresponds to TRBD1 (5 bases). Looked up from germline, CDR1 is SEHNR and CDR2 is FQNEAQ (reference sequence). This CDR3 spans 12 amino acids. V was trimmed by 7 bases and J by 5 bases, leaving 9 bases between them.